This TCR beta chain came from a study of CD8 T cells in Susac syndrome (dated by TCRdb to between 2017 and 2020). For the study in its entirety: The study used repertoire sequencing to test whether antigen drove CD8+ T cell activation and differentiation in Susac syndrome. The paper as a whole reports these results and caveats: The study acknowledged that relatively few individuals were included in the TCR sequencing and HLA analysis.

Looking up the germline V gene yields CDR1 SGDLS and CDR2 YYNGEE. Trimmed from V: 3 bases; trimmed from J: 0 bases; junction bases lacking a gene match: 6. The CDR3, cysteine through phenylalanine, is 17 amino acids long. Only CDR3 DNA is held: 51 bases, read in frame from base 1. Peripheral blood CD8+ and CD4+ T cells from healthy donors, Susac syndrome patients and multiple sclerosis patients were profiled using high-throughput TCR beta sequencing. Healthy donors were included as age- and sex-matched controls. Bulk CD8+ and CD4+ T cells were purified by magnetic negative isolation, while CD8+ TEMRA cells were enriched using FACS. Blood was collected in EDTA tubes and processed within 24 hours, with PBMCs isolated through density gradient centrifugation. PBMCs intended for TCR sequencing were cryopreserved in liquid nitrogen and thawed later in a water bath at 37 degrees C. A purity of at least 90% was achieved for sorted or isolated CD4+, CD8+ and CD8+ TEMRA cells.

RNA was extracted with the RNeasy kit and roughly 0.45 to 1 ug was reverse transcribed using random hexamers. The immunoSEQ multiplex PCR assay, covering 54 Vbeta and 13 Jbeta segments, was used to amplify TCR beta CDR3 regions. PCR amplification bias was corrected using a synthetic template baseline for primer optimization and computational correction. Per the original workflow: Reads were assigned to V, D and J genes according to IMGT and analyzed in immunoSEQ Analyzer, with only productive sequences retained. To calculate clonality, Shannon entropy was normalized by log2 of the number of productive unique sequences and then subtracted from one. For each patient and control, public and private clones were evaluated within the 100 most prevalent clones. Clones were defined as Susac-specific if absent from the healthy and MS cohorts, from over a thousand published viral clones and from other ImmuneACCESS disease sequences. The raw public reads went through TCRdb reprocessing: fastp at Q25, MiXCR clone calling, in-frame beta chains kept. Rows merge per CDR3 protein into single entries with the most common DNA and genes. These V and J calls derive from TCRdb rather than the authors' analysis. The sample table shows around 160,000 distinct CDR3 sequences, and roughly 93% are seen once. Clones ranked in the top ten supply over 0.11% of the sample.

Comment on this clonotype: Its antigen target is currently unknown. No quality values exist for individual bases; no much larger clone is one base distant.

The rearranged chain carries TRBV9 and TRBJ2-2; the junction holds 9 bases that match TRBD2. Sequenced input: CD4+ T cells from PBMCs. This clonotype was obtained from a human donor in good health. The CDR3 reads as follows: CASSARLAASNTGELFF. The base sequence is TGTGCCAGCAGCGCCCGACTAGCGGCGTCGAACACCGGGGAGCTGTTTTTT.